Given below is one T cell receptor (beta chain) in context. The data were obtained in a study of blood T cell repertoires in COVID-19. Within 2 weeks before study entry, exposed participants met a COVID-19 case. TCRdb keeps only in-frame clones here, not all; method: immunoSEQ multiplex PCR. The sample lists 350,000 to 450,000 clones; more than 85% were seen once. Specimen: PBMCs or T cells enriched from blood (not recorded which). The receptor was derived from a woman aged 40 to 49 who had been exposed to COVID-19.

The DNA for the CDR3 is TGTGCCATAGGTAGGGGGATGAACACTGAAGCTTTCTTT. As protein: CAIGRGMNTEAFF. The chain is built from TRBV15 and TRBJ1-1, with a weak D call TRBD1 (6 bases). Germline assignment: CDR1 LNHNV and CDR2 YYDKDF (reference sequence). V dropped 10 bases and J dropped 0 bases, with 12 bases sitting between them. The CDR3 sequence is 13 residues long.